This passage covers 9 T cell receptor beta chains from one sample sequenced in a study of CD4 T cells in relation to SARS-CoV-2 and coronaviruses. These receptors lack a known antigen. Clones were sequenced by immunoSEQ multiplex PCR, and TCRdb holds only the in-frame ones, with some missing. The sample includes tens of thousands of clones, 75% to 85% seen only once; the top ten take 20% to 25%. Before the COVID-19 pandemic, during about 2011-2019, CD4+ T cells were taken from unexposed donors. Isolation of CD4+ T cells took place after roughly nine days in culture. The sequenced material came from CD4+ T cells from PBMCs, cultured in vitro. The receptors were gathered from a human donor in good health.

The rearrangement joins TRBV12-3 or TRBV12-4 to TRBJ1-1; 7 bases match TRBD1. Unmatched junction bases numbered 4, after V lost 6 bases and J lost 6 bases. The CDR3 has 12 amino acids. The CDR3: CASRDRTSEAFF. In nucleotides, the CDR3 is TGTGCCAGCAGGGACAGGACCTCTGAAGCTTTCTTT.

This chain links TRBV6-2 or TRBV6-3 with TRBJ1-1; tentatively, D is TRBD1 (5 bases). V gave up 5 bases and J gave up 4 bases, with 20 bases separating them. Germline V gene data show CDR1 as MNHEY and CDR2 as SVGEGT. The CDR3 covers 16 residues. Here the CDR3 DNA reads TGTGCCAGCAGTCCGGCCAGGGCGGCGTCGGGCACTGAAGCTTTCTTT. It encodes CASSPARAASGTEAFF.

The genes are TRBV14 and TRBJ2-5, with a possible D match to TRBD2 (5 bases). Germline CDR1 is SGHDN and CDR2 is FVKESK. The germline V and J ends were trimmed by 3 bases and 2 bases, with 10 bases remaining between them. CDR3 length equals 14 residues. This chain's CDR3 is CASSHAERQETQYF. The CDR3 nucleotides read TGTGCCAGCAGCCATGCCGAGCGGCAAGAGACCCAGTACTTC.

The chain has TRBV6-6 and TRBJ1-1, with D possibly being TRBD1 (6 bases). The germline CDR1 and CDR2 sequences are MNHNY and SVGAGI (reference sequence). This CDR3 comprises 12 residues. V lost 5 bases and J lost 8, with 12 bases in between. In nucleotides, the CDR3 is TGTGCCAGCAGTCCGGGGGGGGGCGAAGCTTTCTTT. It specifies CASSPGGGEAFF.

J is TRBJ2-5 and V is TRBV1; the table's D call TRBD2 went unverified against the DNA. TRBV1 has pseudogene status. The CDR3 spans 17 residues. The CDR3 sequence is CTSSQAKLGGARETQYF. As DNA, the CDR3 is TGCACCAGCAGCCAAGCCAAGCTCGGGGGGGCTCGAGAGACCCAGTACTTC.

This chain uses TRBV6-5 with TRBJ2-2; TRBD1 aligns across 8 bases. Germline CDR1 and CDR2: MNHEY and SVGAGI. CDR3 length: 15 residues. J was trimmed by 6 bases and V by 6 bases; bases with no gene match: 9. This CDR3 is CASSPGTGKAGELFF. The CDR3 coding sequence is TGTGCCAGCAGCCCCGGGACAGGAAAAGCCGGGGAGCTGTTTTTT.

The chain combines TRBV5-8 with TRBJ1-5; possible D gene TRBD1, 6 bases. V was trimmed by 0 bases and J by 5 bases, leaving 9 bases between them. Germline V gene data show CDR1 as SGHTS and CDR2 as YDEGEE. The CDR3 contains 14 residues. The CDR3 DNA sequence: TGTGCCAGCAGCTTGGTGGGGGGGCATCAGCCCCAGCATTTT. The encoded protein is CASSLVGGHQPQHF.

This clone was detected only a few times. V gene TRBV10-3 combines with J gene TRBJ1-1, with D maybe TRBD1 (5 bases). The CDR3 consists of 14 residues. The V gene's germline CDR1 is ENHRY and CDR2 SYGVKD. V shed 7 bases and J shed 4 bases, with 16 bases lying between them. CDR3 residues: CAIKGGRGVTEAFF. The CDR3 bases are TGTGCCATCAAAGGAGGTAGGGGAGTCACTGAAGCTTTCTTT.

V is TRBV6-4 and J is TRBJ2-1; 7 positions agree with TRBD1. Germline V gives CDR1 MRHNA, CDR2 SNTAGT. The trim removed 8 bases at V and 7 bases at J, leaving 11 bases unmatched. This CDR3 region has 14 residues. The CDR3: CASPRGQPRNEQFF. The CDR3 bases are TGTGCCAGCCCCCGGGGACAGCCTCGTAATGAGCAGTTCTTC.